The entry that follows covers one TCR beta chain sequence. Its antigen is not known. TCRdb's copy holds only in-frame clones and misses some; the assay was immunoSEQ multiplex PCR. The sample yields about 120,000 clones, roughly 91% seen once. These data belong to a study of graft-versus-host responses after intestinal transplantation. V trimming: 8 bases; J trimming: 1 base; junction bases outside the gene matches: 5. The germline V gene encodes CDR1 SGHAT and CDR2 FQNNGV. The CDR3 has 15 amino acids. Broader study findings: Graft-donor T cell macrochimerism in patients accompanied high graft-versus-host to host-versus-graft clonal ratios in allografts.

Sequencing was performed on unstimulated CD4+ T cells sorted from spleen or lymph node cells, taken before intestinal transplant. The clonotype comes from a human donor who received an intestinal transplant. This chain uses TRBV11-2 with TRBJ1-1, with 12 bases aligning to TRBD1. CDR3 in amino acids: CASPSGQGANTEAFF. The CDR3 nucleotides read TGTGCCAGCCCCTCGGGACAGGGGGCGAACACTGAAGCTTTCTTT.